The clone carrying this T cell receptor (beta chain) came up a few times. The antigen remains undetermined. CDR3 length: 16 amino acids. The germline V gene has CDR1 LNHNV and CDR2 YYDKDF (reference sequence). Trimming cost V 0 bases and J 0 bases, with 12 bases left between them. This sample is part of a study of T-cell reconstitution after alpha-beta-depleted transplantation in children. Study-level points and caveats: When one year had passed after transplant, most T-cell counts and diversity came from newly produced T cells. About two months after transplant, alpha-beta T cells reportedly came from several hundred expanded graft clones.

Researchers prepared the TCRbeta library using unique molecular identifiers, the study reports. One entry per CDR3 protein, called by TCRdb with MiXCR from the PCR reads. The sample has 500,000 to 600,000 distinct CDR3 sequences, 25% to 30% seen once; the top ten hold around a third. Material: PBMCs, obtained before TCRalphabeta/CD19-depleted stem cell transplant. The chain couples TRBV15 to TRBJ2-7; D is perhaps TRBD1 or TRBD2 (5 bases each). This sequence originates from a boy under three years old with Wiskott-Aldrich syndrome, due to receive a stem cell transplant. CDR3 DNA: TGTGCCACCAGCAGAGACCGGGACCGCAGCTCCTACGAGCAGTACTTC. Residues: CATSRDRDRSSYEQYF.